This entry concerns a single T cell receptor (beta chain). This CDR3 has 18 amino acids. The data were taken from a study of cytotoxic CD8 clonotypes in ibrutinib-treated CLL. Profiling relied on immunoSEQ multiplex PCR, and the TCRdb table lists in-frame clones only, not all of them. The table includes approximately 48,000 clones, 45% to 55% detected once. This receptor was taken from a human donor with chronic lymphocytic leukemia. This chain uses TRBV1 with TRBJ1-4; the table's D call of TRBD1 was not tested on the DNA. TRBV1 is shown as a pseudogene. The sample in question was PBMCs, obtained after 12 months of ibrutinib treatment. In DNA form, the CDR3 reads TGCACCAGCAGCCTACCCCCGAAGGGGTCCCGGAATAATGAAAAACTGTTTTTT. Its translation is CTSSLPPKGSRNNEKLFF.